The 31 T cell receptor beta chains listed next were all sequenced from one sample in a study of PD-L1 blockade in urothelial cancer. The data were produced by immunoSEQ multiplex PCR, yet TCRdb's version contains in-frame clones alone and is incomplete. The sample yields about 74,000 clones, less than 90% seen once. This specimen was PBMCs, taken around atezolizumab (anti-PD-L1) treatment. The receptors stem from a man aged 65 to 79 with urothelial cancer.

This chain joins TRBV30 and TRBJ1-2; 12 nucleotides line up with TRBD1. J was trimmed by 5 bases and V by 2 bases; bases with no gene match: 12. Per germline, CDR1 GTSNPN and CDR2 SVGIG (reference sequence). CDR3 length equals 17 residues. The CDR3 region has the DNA TGTGCCTGGAGTAGGGCCGTTGGGGACAGGGGGCGGTATGGCTACACCTTC. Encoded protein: CAWSRAVGDRGRYGYTF.

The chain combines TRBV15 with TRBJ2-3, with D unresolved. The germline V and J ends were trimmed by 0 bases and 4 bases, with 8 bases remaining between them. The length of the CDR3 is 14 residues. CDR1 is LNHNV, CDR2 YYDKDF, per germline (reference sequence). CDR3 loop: CATSRDRNADTQYF. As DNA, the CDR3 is TGTGCCACCAGCAGAGACAGGAACGCAGATACGCAGTATTTT. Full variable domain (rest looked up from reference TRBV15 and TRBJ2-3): DAMVIQNPRYQVTQFGKPVTLSCSQTLNHNVMYWYQQKSSQAPKLLFHYYDKDFNNEADTPDNFQSRRPNTSFCFLDIRSPGLGDTAMYLCATSRDRNADTQYFGPGTRLTVL.

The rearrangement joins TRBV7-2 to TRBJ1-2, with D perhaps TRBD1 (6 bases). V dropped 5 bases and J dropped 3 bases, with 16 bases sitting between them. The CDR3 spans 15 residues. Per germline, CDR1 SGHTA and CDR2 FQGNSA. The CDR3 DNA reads TGTGCCAGCAGCCCCACAGGGCGCCCCCACTATGGCTACACCTTC. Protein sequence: CASSPTGRPHYGYTF. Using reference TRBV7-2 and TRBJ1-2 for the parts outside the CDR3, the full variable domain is GAGVSQSPSNKVTEKGKDVELRCDPISGHTALYWYRQSLGQGLEFLIYFQGNSAPDKSGLPSDRFSAERTGGSVSTLTIQRTQQEDSAVYLCASSPTGRPHYGYTFGSGTRLTVV.

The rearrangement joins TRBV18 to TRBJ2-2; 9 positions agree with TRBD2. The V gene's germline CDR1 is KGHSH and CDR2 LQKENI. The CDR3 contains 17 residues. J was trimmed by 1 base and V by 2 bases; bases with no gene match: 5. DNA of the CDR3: TGTGCCAGCTCACCAGTAGCGGGAGCGCTGAACACCGGGGAGCTGTTTTTT. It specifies CASSPVAGALNTGELFF.

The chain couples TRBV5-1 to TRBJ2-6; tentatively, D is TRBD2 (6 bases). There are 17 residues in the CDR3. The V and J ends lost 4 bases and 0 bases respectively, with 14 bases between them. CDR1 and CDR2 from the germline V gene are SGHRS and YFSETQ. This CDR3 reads CASSRSGDPSGANVLTF. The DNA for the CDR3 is TGCGCCAGCAGCCGTAGCGGAGACCCCTCTGGGGCCAACGTCCTGACTTTC.

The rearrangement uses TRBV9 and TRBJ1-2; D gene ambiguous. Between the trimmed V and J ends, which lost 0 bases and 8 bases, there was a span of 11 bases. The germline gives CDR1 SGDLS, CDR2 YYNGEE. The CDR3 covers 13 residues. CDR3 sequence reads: CASSVVEFYGYTF. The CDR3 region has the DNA TGTGCCAGCAGCGTAGTGGAGTTTTACGGCTACACCTTC.

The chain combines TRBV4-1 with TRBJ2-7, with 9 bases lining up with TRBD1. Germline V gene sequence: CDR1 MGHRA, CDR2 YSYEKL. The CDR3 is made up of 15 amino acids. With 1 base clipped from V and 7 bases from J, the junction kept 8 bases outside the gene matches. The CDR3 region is CASSQVVGQGFEQYF. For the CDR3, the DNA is TGCGCCAGCAGCCAAGTTGTAGGACAGGGGTTTGAGCAGTACTTC.

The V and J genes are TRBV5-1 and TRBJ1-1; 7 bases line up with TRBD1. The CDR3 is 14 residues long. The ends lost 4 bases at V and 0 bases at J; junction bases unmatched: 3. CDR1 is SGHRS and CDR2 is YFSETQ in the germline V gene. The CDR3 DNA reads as TGCGCCAGCAGCGGGGGGACAGTGAACACTGAAGCTTTCTTT. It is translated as CASSGGTVNTEAFF.

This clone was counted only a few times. This CDR3 reads CASSKTGGNHEQYF. The CDR3 coding sequence is TGTGCCAGCAGCAAGACAGGGGGCAACCACGAGCAGTACTTC. This sequence joins TRBV21-1 and TRBJ2-7; the table's D call, TRBD1, has no DNA check behind it. TRBV21-1 is given as a pseudogene. The CDR3 totals 14 residues.

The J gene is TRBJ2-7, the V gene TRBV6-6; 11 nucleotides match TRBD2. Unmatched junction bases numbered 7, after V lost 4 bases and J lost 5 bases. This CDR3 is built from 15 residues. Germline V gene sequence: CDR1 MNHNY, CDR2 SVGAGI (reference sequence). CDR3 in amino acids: CASSSTSGSPHEQYF. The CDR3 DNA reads TGTGCCAGCAGTTCCACTAGCGGGAGTCCCCACGAGCAGTACTTC.

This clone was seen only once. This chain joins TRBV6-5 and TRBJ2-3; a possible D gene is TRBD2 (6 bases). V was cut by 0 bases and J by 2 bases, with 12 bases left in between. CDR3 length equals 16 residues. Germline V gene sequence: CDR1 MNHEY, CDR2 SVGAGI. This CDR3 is CASSYSVSGYTDTQYF. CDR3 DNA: TGTGCCAGCAGTTACTCGGTTAGCGGTTACACAGATACGCAGTATTTT.

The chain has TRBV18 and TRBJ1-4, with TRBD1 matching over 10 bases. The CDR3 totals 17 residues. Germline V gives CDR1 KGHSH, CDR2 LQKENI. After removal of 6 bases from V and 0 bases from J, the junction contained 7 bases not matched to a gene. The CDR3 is CASSRGQGLSTNEKLFF. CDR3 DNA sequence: TGTGCCAGCTCCCGGGGACAGGGGCTTTCAACTAATGAAAAACTGTTTTTT.

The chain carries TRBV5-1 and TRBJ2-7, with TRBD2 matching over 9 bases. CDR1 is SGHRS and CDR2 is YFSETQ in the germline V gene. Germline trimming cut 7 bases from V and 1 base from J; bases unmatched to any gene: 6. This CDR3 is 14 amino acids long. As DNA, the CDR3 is TGCGCCAGCTCCTCGACTAGCGGATCCTACGAGCAGTACTTC. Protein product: CASSSTSGSYEQYF.

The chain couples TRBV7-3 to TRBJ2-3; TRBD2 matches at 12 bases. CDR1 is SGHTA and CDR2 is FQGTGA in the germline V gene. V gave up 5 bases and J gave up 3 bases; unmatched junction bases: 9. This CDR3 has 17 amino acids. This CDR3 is CASSPGLAGRGTDTQYF. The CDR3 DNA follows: TGTGCCAGCAGCCCTGGACTAGCGGGGAGGGGGACAGATACGCAGTATTTT.

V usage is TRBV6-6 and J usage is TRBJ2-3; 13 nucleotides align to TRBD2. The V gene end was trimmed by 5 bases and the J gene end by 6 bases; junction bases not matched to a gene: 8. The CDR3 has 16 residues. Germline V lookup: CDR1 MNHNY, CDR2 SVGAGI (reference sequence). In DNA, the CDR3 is TGTGCCAGCAGTCCCCAGACTAGCGGGAGGACGGATACGCAGTATTTT. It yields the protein CASSPQTSGRTDTQYF.

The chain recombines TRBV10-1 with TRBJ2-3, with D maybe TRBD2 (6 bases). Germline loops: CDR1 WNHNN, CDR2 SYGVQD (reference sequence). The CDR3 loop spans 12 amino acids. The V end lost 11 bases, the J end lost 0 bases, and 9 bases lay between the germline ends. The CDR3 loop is CAAGPSTDTQYF. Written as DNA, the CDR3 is TGCGCCGCGGGGCCCAGCACAGATACGCAGTATTTT.

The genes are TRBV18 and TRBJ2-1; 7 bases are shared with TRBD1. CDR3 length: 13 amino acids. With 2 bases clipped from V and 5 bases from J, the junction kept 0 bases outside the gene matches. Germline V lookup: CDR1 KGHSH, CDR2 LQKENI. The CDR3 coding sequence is TGTGCCAGCTCACCAGGGACAGACAATGAGCAGTTCTTC. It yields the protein CASSPGTDNEQFF.

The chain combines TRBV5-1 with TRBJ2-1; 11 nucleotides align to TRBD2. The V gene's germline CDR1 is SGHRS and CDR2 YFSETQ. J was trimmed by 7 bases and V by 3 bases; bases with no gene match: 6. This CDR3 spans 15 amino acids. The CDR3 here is CASSYGTSGLNEQFF. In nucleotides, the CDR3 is TGCGCCAGCAGCTACGGGACTAGCGGTTTAAATGAGCAGTTCTTC.

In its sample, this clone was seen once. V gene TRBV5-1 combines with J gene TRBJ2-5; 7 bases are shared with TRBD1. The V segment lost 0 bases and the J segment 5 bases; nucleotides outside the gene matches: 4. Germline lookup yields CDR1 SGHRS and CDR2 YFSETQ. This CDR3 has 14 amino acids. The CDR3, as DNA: TGCGCCAGCAGCTTGGGAGGGGGCATGGAGACCCAGTACTTC. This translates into CASSLGGGMETQYF.

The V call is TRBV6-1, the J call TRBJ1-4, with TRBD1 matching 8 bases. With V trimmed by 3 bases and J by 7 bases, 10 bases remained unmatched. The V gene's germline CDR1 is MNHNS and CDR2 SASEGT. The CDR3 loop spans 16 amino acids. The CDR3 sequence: CASSEFAGQVIEKLFF. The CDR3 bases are TGTGCCAGCAGTGAGTTCGCGGGACAGGTTATTGAAAAACTGTTTTTT.

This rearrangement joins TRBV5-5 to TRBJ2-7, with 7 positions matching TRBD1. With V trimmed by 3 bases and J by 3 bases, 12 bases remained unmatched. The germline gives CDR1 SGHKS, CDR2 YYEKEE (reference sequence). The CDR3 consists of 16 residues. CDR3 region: CASSSPGTATFYEQYF. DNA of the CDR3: TGTGCCAGCAGCTCCCCCGGGACAGCCACATTCTACGAGCAGTACTTC.

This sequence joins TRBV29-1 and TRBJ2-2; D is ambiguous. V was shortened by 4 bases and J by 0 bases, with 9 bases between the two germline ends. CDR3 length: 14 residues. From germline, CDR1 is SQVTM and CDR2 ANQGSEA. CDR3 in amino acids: CSVVWRTNTGELFF. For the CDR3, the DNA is TGCAGCGTTGTGTGGCGGACGAACACCGGGGAGCTGTTTTTT.

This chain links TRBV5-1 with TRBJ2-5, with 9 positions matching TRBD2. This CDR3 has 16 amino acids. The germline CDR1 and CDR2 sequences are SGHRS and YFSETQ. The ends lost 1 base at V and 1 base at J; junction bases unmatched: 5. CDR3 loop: CASSLPSGTVQETQYF. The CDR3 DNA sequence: TGCGCCAGCAGCTTGCCTAGCGGGACTGTCCAAGAGACCCAGTACTTC. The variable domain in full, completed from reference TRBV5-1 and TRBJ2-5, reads KAGVTQTPRYLIKTRGQQVTLSCSPISGHRSVSWYQQTPGQGLQFLFEYFSETQRNKGNFPGRFSGRQFSNSRSEMNVSTLELGDSALYLCASSLPSGTVQETQYFGPGTRLLVL.

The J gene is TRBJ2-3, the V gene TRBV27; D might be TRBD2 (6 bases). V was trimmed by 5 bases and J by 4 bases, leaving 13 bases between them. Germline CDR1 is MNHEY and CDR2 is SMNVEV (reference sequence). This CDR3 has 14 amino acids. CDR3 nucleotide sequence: TGTGCCAGCAGTCCAATGACTAGTTCAGATACGCAGTATTTT. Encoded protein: CASSPMTSSDTQYF.

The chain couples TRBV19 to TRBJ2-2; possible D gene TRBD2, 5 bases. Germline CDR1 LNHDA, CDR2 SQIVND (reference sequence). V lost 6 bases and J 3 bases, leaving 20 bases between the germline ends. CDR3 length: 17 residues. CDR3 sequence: CASRSFHSGRHTGELFF. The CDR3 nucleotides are TGTGCCAGTAGATCCTTCCACAGCGGACGCCACACCGGGGAGCTGTTTTTT.

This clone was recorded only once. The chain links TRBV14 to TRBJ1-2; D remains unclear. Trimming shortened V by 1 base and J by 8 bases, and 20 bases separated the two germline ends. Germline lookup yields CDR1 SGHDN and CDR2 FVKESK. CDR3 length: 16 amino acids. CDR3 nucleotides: TGTGCCAGCAGCCAAGTACCCATCAGGCCCGGTCCCGGCTACACCTTC. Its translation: CASSQVPIRPGPGYTF.

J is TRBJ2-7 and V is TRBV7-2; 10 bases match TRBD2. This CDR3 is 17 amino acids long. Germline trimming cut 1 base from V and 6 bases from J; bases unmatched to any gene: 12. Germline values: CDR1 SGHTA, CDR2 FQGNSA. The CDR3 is CASSLVPAGGPQGEQYF. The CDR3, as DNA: TGTGCCAGCAGCTTAGTCCCAGCGGGAGGGCCGCAGGGCGAGCAGTACTTC.

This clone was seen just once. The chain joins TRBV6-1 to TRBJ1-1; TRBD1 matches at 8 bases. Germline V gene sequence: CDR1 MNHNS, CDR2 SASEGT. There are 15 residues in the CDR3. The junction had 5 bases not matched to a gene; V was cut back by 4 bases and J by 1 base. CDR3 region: CASSGGTGPNTEAFF. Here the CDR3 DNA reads TGTGCCAGCAGTGGTGGGACAGGCCCGAACACTGAAGCTTTCTTT.

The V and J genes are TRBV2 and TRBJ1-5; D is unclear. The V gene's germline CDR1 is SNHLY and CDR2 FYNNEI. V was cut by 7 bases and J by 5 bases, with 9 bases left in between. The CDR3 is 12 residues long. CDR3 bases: TGTGCCAGCAAGAGGGTGGATCAGCCCCAGCATTTT. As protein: CASKRVDQPQHF. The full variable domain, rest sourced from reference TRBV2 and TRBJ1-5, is EPEVTQTPSHQVTQMGQEVILRCVPISNHLYFYWYRQILGQKVEFLVSFYNNEISEKSEIFDDQFSVERPDGSNFTLKIRSTKLEDSAMYFCASKRVDQPQHFGDGTRLSIL.

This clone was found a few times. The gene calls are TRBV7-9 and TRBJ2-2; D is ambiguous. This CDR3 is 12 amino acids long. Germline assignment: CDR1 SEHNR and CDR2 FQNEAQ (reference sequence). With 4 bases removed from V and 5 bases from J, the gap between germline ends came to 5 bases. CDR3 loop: CASSYETGELFF. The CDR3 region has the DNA TGTGCCAGCAGCTATGAGACCGGGGAGCTGTTTTTT.

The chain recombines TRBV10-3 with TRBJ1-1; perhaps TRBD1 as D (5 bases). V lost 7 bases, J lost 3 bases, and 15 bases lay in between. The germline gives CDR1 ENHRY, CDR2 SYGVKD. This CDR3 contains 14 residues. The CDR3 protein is CAIKRGEGDTEAFF. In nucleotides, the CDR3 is TGTGCCATCAAGCGGGGGGAAGGGGACACTGAAGCTTTCTTT.